This T cell receptor (beta chain) was captured by sequencing in a study of blood T cell repertoires in COVID-19. Across the whole study: Both acute and convalescent COVID-19 samples were obtained from the United States, Italy and Spain. Sources were T cells, B-cell-depleted T cells, or PBMCs; the material itself was cDNA or gDNA.

In the authors' methods: From reference gene primer amplification, estimates of nucleated cell counts were derived. Assay used: immunoSEQ multiplex PCR; TCRdb lists only in-frame clones, some missing. V and J calls and clone size are copied from that table; D and trimming were computed from the DNA. The sample includes 84,000 or so clones, roughly 87% of them seen just once. The CDR3 is 14 amino acids. After removal of 10 bases from V and 4 bases from J, the junction contained 12 bases not matched to a gene. The germline gives CDR1 ENHRY, CDR2 SYGVKD. Specimen: peripheral blood. The chain combines TRBV10-3 with TRBJ2-5, with TRBD2 matching 7 bases. The TCR comes from a man aged 55-75 years with acute or convalescent COVID-19. CDR3 nucleotide sequence: TGTGCCACCAGAAGCAGCGCGGGGGTAGAGACCCAGTACTTC. It translates to CATRSSAGVETQYF.